The 21 T cell receptor beta chains below were found in one sample sequenced in a study of T cells in Graves' hyperthyroidism and ophthalmopathy. RNA transcripts gave rise to amplified TCR beta CDR3 regions. HTBI primers were used for first-round RT-PCR of the TCR CDR3. TCRdb reprocessed the multiplex PCR reads with MiXCR, giving one entry per CDR3 protein. The sample has approximately 530,000 distinct CDR3 sequences, nearly 20% seen once. Sequencing used blood. The source is a man aged 40-49 years with Graves' ophthalmopathy.

J is TRBJ2-7 and V is TRBV27, with D uncertain. CDR1 is MNHEY, CDR2 SMNVEV, per germline (reference sequence). This CDR3 comprises 13 residues. The V end lost 5 bases, the J end lost 6 bases, and 14 bases lay between the germline ends. The CDR3 DNA sequence: TGTGCCAGCAGTACCCCTCTGGGAAGCGAGCAGTACTTC. It translates to CASSTPLGSEQYF.

This clonotype has at least ten counts. The chain is built from TRBV28 and TRBJ1-1; 8 bases map to TRBD1. Germline CDR1 and CDR2: MDHEN and SYDVKM. J was trimmed by 3 bases and V by 5 bases; bases with no gene match: 11. The CDR3 covers 16 residues. The CDR3 loop reads CASSRNRGLVDTEAFF. The CDR3 DNA is TGTGCCAGCAGTCGAAACAGGGGGTTGGTAGACACTGAAGCTTTCTTT.

This clonotype was seen more than once but under ten times. The J gene is TRBJ2-2, the V gene TRBV19; the D is unclear. With 1 base removed from V and 8 bases from J, the gap between germline ends came to 2 bases. CDR1 is LNHDA, CDR2 SQIVND, per germline (reference sequence). There are 11 residues in the CDR3. The chain's CDR3 is CASSIGGELFF. In DNA form, the CDR3 reads TGTGCCAGTAGTATAGGTGGGGAGCTGTTTTTT.

The chain joins TRBV28 to TRBJ1-6, with a weak D call TRBD1 (5 bases). This CDR3 comprises 15 residues. Germline V gives CDR1 MDHEN, CDR2 SYDVKM. Trimming shortened V by 3 bases and J by 10 bases, and 16 bases separated the two germline ends. CDR3 nucleotides: TGTGCCAGCAGTTTTCTGGGGCAGGGAAACTCACCCCTCCACTTT. Translation gives CASSFLGQGNSPLHF. Supplemented by reference TRBV28 and TRBJ1-6, the full variable domain reads DVKVTQSSRYLVKRTGEKVFLECVQDMDHENMFWYRQDPGLGLRLIYFSYDVKMKEKGDIPEGYSVSREKKERFSLILESASTNQTSMYLCASSFLGQGNSPLHFGNGTRLTVT.

In its sample, this clonotype was seen a few times. V gene TRBV5-5 combines with J gene TRBJ1-2, with TRBD1 identical over 10 bases. V gave up 0 bases and J gave up 7 bases; unmatched junction bases: 3. Germline lookup yields CDR1 SGHKS and CDR2 YYEKEE (reference sequence). The CDR3 is 14 residues long. The CDR3 here is CASSLGQGAFGYTF. The CDR3 region has the DNA TGTGCCAGCAGCTTGGGACAGGGGGCTTTTGGCTACACCTTC.

This clonotype has at least ten counts. The genes are TRBV2 and TRBJ2-3; a weak D match, TRBD2 (6 bases). Trimming removed 8 bases at V and 2 bases at J, with 11 bases between. CDR3 length: 13 residues. Germline CDR1 reads SNHLY; CDR2 reads FYNNEI. The CDR3 nucleotides are TGTGCCAGCGCTCCGGGACTCACAGATACGCAGTATTTT. It is translated as CASAPGLTDTQYF.

This clonotype has a handful of counts. This chain uses TRBV10-3 with TRBJ2-7; tentatively, D is TRBD2 (5 bases). Germline V gene lookup returns CDR1 ENHRY and CDR2 SYGVKD. This CDR3 has 14 amino acids. The germline V and J ends were trimmed by 1 base and 2 bases, with 9 bases remaining between them. The CDR3 protein is CAISEYGIAYEQYF. In DNA form, the CDR3 reads TGTGCCATCAGTGAGTACGGGATTGCCTACGAGCAGTACTTC.

The chain employs TRBV6-1 and TRBJ2-2, with 12 bases that match TRBD2. In germline, CDR1 is MNHNS, CDR2 SASEGT. The CDR3 runs to 15 residues. V lost 5 bases, J lost 7 bases, and 5 bases stayed unmatched. The CDR3 protein is CASSYTSGGFGELFF. The DNA of the CDR3 is TGTGCCAGCAGTTATACTAGCGGGGGGTTCGGGGAGCTGTTTTTT.

A few counts support this clonotype. The chain links TRBV12-3 or TRBV12-4 to TRBJ2-5, with TRBD1 matching over 8 bases. V trimming: 3 bases; J trimming: 0 bases; junction bases outside the gene matches: 3. CDR3 length: 15 amino acids. The CDR3 here is CASSLDRAYQETQYF. In nucleotides, the CDR3 is TGTGCCAGCAGTTTGGACAGGGCGTACCAAGAGACCCAGTACTTC.

At least ten counts were recorded for this clonotype. Here the CDR3 reads CASRPMGGNAGELFF. The DNA for the CDR3 is TGTGCCAGCAGACCCATGGGGGGAAACGCCGGGGAGCTGTTTTTT. V is TRBV12-3 or TRBV12-4 and J is TRBJ2-2, with D perhaps TRBD2 (6 bases). The germline V and J ends were trimmed by 6 bases and 6 bases, with 17 bases remaining between them. The CDR3 runs 15 residues.

V usage is TRBV6-2 or TRBV6-3 and J usage is TRBJ2-1; perhaps TRBD1 as D (5 bases). The V end lost 5 bases, the J end lost 7 bases, and 12 bases lay between the germline ends. Germline loops: CDR1 MNHEY, CDR2 SVGEGT. The CDR3 totals 13 residues. CDR3 in amino acids: CASSAWGANEQFF. The CDR3 bases are TGTGCCAGCAGTGCCTGGGGCGCGAATGAGCAGTTCTTC.

This clonotype was seen more than once but under ten times. The chain uses TRBV29-1 and TRBJ2-5; 8 bases are a match to TRBD2. Germline V gene sequence: CDR1 SQVTM, CDR2 ANQGSEA. V gave up 1 base and J gave up 11 bases; unmatched junction bases: 12. CDR3 length: 14 amino acids. The CDR3 spells CSVEVSGTSRLQYF. CDR3 sequence (DNA): TGCAGCGTTGAAGTTAGTGGGACTAGTCGATTACAGTACTTC.

There are a few counts of this clonotype. This chain connects TRBV6-4 to TRBJ1-1, with no clear D. This CDR3 is 13 amino acids long. The germline V and J ends were trimmed by 3 bases and 8 bases, with 13 bases remaining between them. The V gene's germline CDR1 is MRHNA and CDR2 SNTAGT. The DNA for the CDR3 is TGTGCCAGCAGTGAAGAGAGCTCAAGGGAAGCTTTCTTT. Its protein product is CASSEESSREAFF.

The CDR3 protein is CASSMQGADTQYF. The CDR3 DNA sequence: TGTGCCAGTAGTATGCAGGGGGCAGATACGCAGTATTTT. The chain joins TRBV19 to TRBJ2-3; the match to TRBD1 covers 7 bases. The CDR3 is 13 residues long. Germline V gene sequence: CDR1 LNHDA, CDR2 SQIVND (reference sequence). J lost 4 bases, V lost 3 bases, and 1 base had no gene match.

The J gene is TRBJ2-7, the V gene TRBV7-2; 7 positions agree with TRBD2. Germline trimming cut 6 bases from V and 0 bases from J; bases unmatched to any gene: 5. The CDR3 sequence is 14 residues long. Germline V lookup: CDR1 SGHTA, CDR2 FQGNSA. CDR3: CASSWTRTSYEQYF. Here the CDR3 DNA reads TGTGCCAGCAGTTGGACTAGAACCTCCTACGAGCAGTACTTC.

The J gene is TRBJ2-1, the V gene TRBV6-2 or TRBV6-3; D is possibly TRBD1 (7 bases). The CDR3 is 18 amino acids. CDR1 and CDR2 from the germline V gene are MNHEY and SVGEGT. V lost 6 bases and J 0 bases, leaving 21 bases between the germline ends. The DNA of the CDR3 is TGTGCCAGCAGCTACAGGGGCCTAGCGTCAAGCTCCTACAATGAGCAGTTCTTC. Its protein is CASSYRGLASSSYNEQFF.

J is TRBJ1-5 and V is TRBV20-1, with 7 bases that match TRBD1. CDR1 and CDR2 from the germline V gene are DFQATT and SNEGSKA (reference sequence). V shed 6 bases, J shed 6 bases, and the junction held 14 bases outside the gene matches. The CDR3 contains 15 residues. This CDR3 is CSAKTGKAVIQPQHF. CDR3 nucleotides: TGCAGTGCAAAGACAGGGAAAGCTGTCATTCAGCCCCAGCATTTT.

As for this clonotype: Mismatch with germline at one junction end may stem from a read error. V usage is TRBV18 and J usage is TRBJ2-2; perhaps TRBD2 as D (6 bases). CDR3 length equals 13 residues. Germline V lookup: CDR1 KGHSH, CDR2 LQKENI. The CDR3 spells CASSQPESPGTAF. DNA for the CDR3: TGTGCCAGCTCACAACCAGAATCACCCGGGACTGCTTTT.

The CDR3 is CASSMRTANTGELFF. The CDR3 region has the DNA TGCGCCAGCAGTATGCGGACGGCGAACACCGGGGAGCTGTTTTTT. The chain uses TRBV5-1 and TRBJ2-2; D is unclear. CDR3 length: 15 residues. V was shortened by 5 bases and J by 0 bases, with 11 bases between the two germline ends. The germline V gene encodes CDR1 SGHRS and CDR2 YFSETQ. Looking up the rest from reference TRBV5-1 and TRBJ2-2 gives the full variable domain: KAGVTQTPRYLIKTRGQQVTLSCSPISGHRSVSWYQQTPGQGLQFLFEYFSETQRNKGNFPGRFSGRQFSNSRSEMNVSTLELGDSALYLCASSMRTANTGELFFGEGSRLTVL.

The sample holds a few counts of this clonotype. The chain employs TRBV6-1 and TRBJ2-7; 9 nucleotides align to TRBD1. Germline values: CDR1 MNHNS, CDR2 SASEGT. Trimming cost V 8 bases and J 4 bases; bases outside gene matches: 6. This CDR3 has 13 residues. The CDR3 region is CASGGQGGYEQYF. The CDR3 DNA follows: TGTGCCAGCGGGGGACAGGGAGGGTACGAGCAGTACTTC.

There are many counts of this clonotype. The CDR3 DNA reads TGTGCCAGCAGCCGGGACAAGGGAGTAGCGGGCACTGAAGCTTTCTTT. Translated, it gives CASSRDKGVAGTEAFF. The chain carries TRBV3-1 and TRBJ1-1; possible D gene TRBD1, 6 bases. CDR1 and CDR2 from the germline V gene are LGHDT and YNNKEL (reference sequence). The CDR3 consists of 16 residues. Between the trimmed V and J ends, which lost 4 bases and 4 bases, there was a span of 19 bases.